Presented here are 5 T cell receptor beta chains from one specimen sequenced in a study of response to subunit inactivated influenza vaccine. TCRdb used MiXCR to reprocess the RT-PCR reads, holding one entry per CDR3 protein. Among roughly 700,000 distinct CDR3 sequences listed, approximately 13% were seen once. The sample consisted of PBMCs from blood, taken 14 to 15 days before vaccination. These receptors all come from a man in his forties or fifties who received an inactivated influenza vaccine.

The rearrangement links TRBV5-1 to TRBJ2-1; D is ambiguous. The germline CDR1 and CDR2 sequences are SGHRS and YFSETQ. The CDR3 covers 16 residues. V gave up 0 bases and J gave up 5 bases, with 15 bases separating them. The CDR3 nucleotides are TGCGCCAGCAGCTTGGGATTGTCGGCAGGCGACAATGAGCAGTTCTTC. Its translation: CASSLGLSAGDNEQFF.

Only a few counts were recorded for this clonotype. The genes are TRBV7-9 and TRBJ2-7, with D uncertain. The CDR3 contains 13 residues. V shed 0 bases and J shed 5 bases, with 8 bases lying between them. Germline-derived CDR1 and CDR2 are SEHNR and FQNEAQ (reference sequence). In nucleotides, the CDR3 is TGTGCCAGCAGCTTAGCCCAAAACCACGAGCAGTACTTC. It yields the protein CASSLAQNHEQYF.

The V and J genes are TRBV5-5 and TRBJ2-1, with D tentatively TRBD1 (6 bases). The germline V gene encodes CDR1 SGHKS and CDR2 YYEKEE (reference sequence). V was shortened by 0 bases and J by 4 bases, with 11 bases between the two germline ends. The CDR3 is made up of 15 amino acids. CDR3 sequence (DNA): TGTGCCAGCAGCTTGGAGGGGGTACGATACAATGAGCAGTTCTTC. Protein: CASSLEGVRYNEQFF. The full variable domain, in which reference TRBV5-5 and TRBJ2-1 provide the parts outside the CDR3, is DAGVTQSPTHLIKTRGQQVTLRCSPISGHKSVSWYQQVLGQGPQFIFQYYEKEERGRGNFPDRFSARQFPNYSSELNVNALLLGDSALYLCASSLEGVRYNEQFFGPGTRLTVL.

This clonotype has just one count. The CDR3 region is CASSPRQAADEQYF. The CDR3, as DNA: TGTGCCAGCAGCCCAAGACAGGCGGCAGATGAGCAGTACTTC. The rearrangement joins TRBV7-6 to TRBJ2-7; maybe TRBD1 (6 bases). This CDR3 comprises 14 residues. Germline assignment: CDR1 SGHVS and CDR2 FNYEAQ. Between the trimmed V and J ends, which lost 5 bases and 7 bases, there was a span of 18 bases.

This clonotype has only a few counts. V gene TRBV4-2 combines with J gene TRBJ1-1; 7 nucleotides line up with TRBD1. The CDR3 covers 14 residues. V lost 8 bases, J lost 1 base, and 7 bases stayed unmatched. Germline CDR1 reads LGHNA; CDR2 reads YNFKEQ. The CDR3 DNA reads as TGTGCCAGCGGATTAGACAGGGAGAACACTGAAGCTTTCTTT. Protein sequence: CASGLDRENTEAFF.